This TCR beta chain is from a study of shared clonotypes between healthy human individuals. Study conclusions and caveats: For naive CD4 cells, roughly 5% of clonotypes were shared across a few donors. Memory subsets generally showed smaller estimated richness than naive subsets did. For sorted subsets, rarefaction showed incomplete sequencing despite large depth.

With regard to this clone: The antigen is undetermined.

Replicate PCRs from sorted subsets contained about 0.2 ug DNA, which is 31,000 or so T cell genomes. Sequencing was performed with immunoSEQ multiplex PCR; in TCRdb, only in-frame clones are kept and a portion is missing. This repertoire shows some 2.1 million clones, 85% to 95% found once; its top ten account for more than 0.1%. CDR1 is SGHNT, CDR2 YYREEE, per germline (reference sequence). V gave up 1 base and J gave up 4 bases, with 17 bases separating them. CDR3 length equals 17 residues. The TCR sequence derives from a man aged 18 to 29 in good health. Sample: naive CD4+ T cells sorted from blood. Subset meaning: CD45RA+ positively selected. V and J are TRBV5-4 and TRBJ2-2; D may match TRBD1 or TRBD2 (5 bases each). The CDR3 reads CASSLQHTGTSTGELFF. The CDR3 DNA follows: TGTGCCAGCAGCTTGCAGCATACCGGGACGAGCACCGGGGAGCTGTTTTTT.